Following are 9 T cell receptor beta chains from one sample sequenced in a study of T cell responses to AZD1222 COVID-19 vaccine. Measured with immunoSEQ multiplex PCR; TCRdb has only the in-frame clones, and not every one. The table records over 100,000 clones, almost 85% of them present only once. Source: peripheral blood, taken on day 0 of AZD1222 vaccination. These receptors came from an adult in good health.

The J gene is TRBJ2-1, the V gene TRBV2; no reliable D call. The CDR3 consists of 14 residues. CDR1 and CDR2 (germline): SNHLY, FYNNEI. Trimming pared 6 bases from V and 6 bases from J, leaving 15 bases between. The CDR3 region has the DNA TGTGCCAGCAGAGATCAAGGAGTGGGCAATGAGCAGTTCTTC. Its translation is CASRDQGVGNEQFF.

The chain carries TRBV9 and TRBJ1-6; D not certain. V lost 1 base, J lost 10 bases, and 9 bases lay in between. The CDR3 is made up of 13 amino acids. Germline V gives CDR1 SGDLS, CDR2 YYNGEE. Here the CDR3 reads CASSVREGSPLHF. The CDR3 coding sequence is TGTGCCAGCAGCGTAAGAGAAGGGTCACCCCTCCACTTT.

For this clone: One junction end disagrees with the germline gene, perhaps due to a read error. The V and J genes are TRBV30 and TRBJ1-1; D gene unclear. CDR3 length: 13 amino acids. Germline V gene data show CDR1 as GTSNPN and CDR2 as SVGIG (reference sequence). The chain's CDR3 is CACSASLNTEAFF. As DNA, the CDR3 is TGTGCCTGCAGTGCGAGTTTGAACACTGAAGCTTTCTTT.

The chain carries TRBV28 and TRBJ1-2, with no clear D. This CDR3 is built from 15 residues. Per germline, CDR1 MDHEN and CDR2 SYDVKM. Trimming took off 7 bases at V and 5 bases at J, with 20 bases between the two ends. In nucleotides, the CDR3 is TGTGCCAGCACCAGAGGGCCCTCGGAACATTATGGCTACACCTTC. This codes for CASTRGPSEHYGYTF.

J is TRBJ2-3 and V is TRBV15; D remains ambiguous. The V end was cut by 0 bases, the J end by 7 bases, with 14 bases between. This CDR3 is built from 15 residues. Germline CDR1 reads LNHNV; CDR2 reads YYDKDF (reference sequence). The CDR3 here is CATSRDGQQLNTQYF. DNA for the CDR3: TGTGCCACCAGCAGAGATGGCCAGCAATTAAATACGCAGTATTTT.

This chain connects TRBV7-2 to TRBJ2-1; D perhaps matches TRBD2 (6 bases). The CDR3 contains 14 residues. V was pared by 5 bases and J by 9 bases, with 17 bases between. Germline loops: CDR1 SGHTA, CDR2 FQGNSA. CDR3 sequence (DNA): TGTGCCAGCAGCGCCGGGACTGGTGACGGTGAGCAGTTCTTC. It translates to CASSAGTGDGEQFF.

This chain links TRBV5-1 with TRBJ2-1; 7 positions match TRBD2. This CDR3 comprises 16 residues. The germline gives CDR1 SGHRS, CDR2 YFSETQ. Trimming took 4 bases from V and 5 from J; bases not matched to a gene: 12. The CDR3 DNA is TGCGCCAGCAGCCCCCTGGGGGGGAGGTCCGACAATGAGCAGTTCTTC. It yields the protein CASSPLGGRSDNEQFF.

The chain links TRBV12-3 or TRBV12-4 to TRBJ2-5; D is perhaps TRBD1 or TRBD2 (5 bases each). V dropped 8 bases and J dropped 4 bases, with 11 bases sitting between them. The CDR3 totals 12 residues. In nucleotides, the CDR3 is TGTGCCAGCGGGGGAGCTGGAGAGACCCAGTACTTC. The encoded protein is CASGGAGETQYF.

J is TRBJ1-6 and V is TRBV11-3; D might be TRBD1 (5 bases). The germline V gene has CDR1 SGHNT and CDR2 YENEEA. There are 16 residues in the CDR3. V was clipped by 5 bases and J by 0 bases, with 11 bases between them. CDR3 loop: CASSHTGRSYNSPLHF. CDR3 nucleotides: TGTGCCAGCAGCCATACGGGGCGCTCCTATAATTCACCCCTCCACTTT.